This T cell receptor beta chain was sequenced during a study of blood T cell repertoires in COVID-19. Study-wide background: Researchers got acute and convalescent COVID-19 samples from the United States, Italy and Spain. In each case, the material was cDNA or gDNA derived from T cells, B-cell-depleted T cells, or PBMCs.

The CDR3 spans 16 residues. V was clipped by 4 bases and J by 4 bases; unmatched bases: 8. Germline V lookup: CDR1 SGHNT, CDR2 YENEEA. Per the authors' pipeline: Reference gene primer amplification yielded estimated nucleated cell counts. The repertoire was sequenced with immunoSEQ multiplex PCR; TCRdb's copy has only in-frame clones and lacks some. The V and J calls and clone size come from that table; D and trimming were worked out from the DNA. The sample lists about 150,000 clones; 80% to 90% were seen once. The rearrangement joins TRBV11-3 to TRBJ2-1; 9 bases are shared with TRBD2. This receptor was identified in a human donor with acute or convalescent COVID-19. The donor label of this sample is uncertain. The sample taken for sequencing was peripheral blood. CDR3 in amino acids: CASSSRVAGGYNEQFF. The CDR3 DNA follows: TGTGCCAGCAGCTCTAGGGTGGCGGGGGGGTACAATGAGCAGTTCTTC.